This entry lists 30 T cell receptor beta chains sequenced from one sample in a study of cytomegalovirus exposure and HLA in healthy donors. Both 60 Vbeta primers and 13 Jbeta primers went into the PCR. The protocol was immunoSEQ multiplex PCR, while the TCRdb copy is restricted to in-frame clones and leaves out a portion. This table holds more than 95,000 clones, around 70% found once. Material for sequencing was PBMCs. The receptor set was obtained from a man aged 35-49 years in good health and CMV-seropositive.

The rearrangement joins TRBV19 to TRBJ1-5, with D perhaps matching TRBD1 (6 bases). Germline CDR1 LNHDA, CDR2 SQIVND (reference sequence). This CDR3 has 19 residues. The germline V and J ends were trimmed by 3 bases and 0 bases, with 21 bases remaining between them. This CDR3 is CASSISGWTSGHSNQPQHF. The CDR3 DNA is TGTGCCAGTAGTATCTCTGGGTGGACATCGGGACATAGCAATCAGCCCCAGCATTTT.

The chain uses TRBV5-4 and TRBJ2-7; 8 positions agree with TRBD2. V trimming: 3 bases; J trimming: 3 bases; junction bases outside the gene matches: 5. The germline gives CDR1 SGHNT, CDR2 YYREEE (reference sequence). The CDR3 is made up of 14 amino acids. The CDR3, as DNA: TGTGCCAGCAGCTGGAGCGGGAGAGTCTACGAGCAGTACTTC. Translation: CASSWSGRVYEQYF.

This sequence joins TRBV27 and TRBJ2-7; TRBD2 aligns across 9 bases. Germline V gene lookup returns CDR1 MNHEY and CDR2 SMNVEV (reference sequence). J was trimmed by 7 bases and V by 5 bases; bases with no gene match: 9. The CDR3 sequence is 14 residues long. Here the CDR3 reads CASSPGLAFGEQYF. For the CDR3, the DNA is TGTGCCAGCAGTCCCGGACTAGCGTTCGGAGAGCAGTACTTC.

This chain joins TRBV4-1 and TRBJ1-4; no clear D gene. CDR1 is MGHRA, CDR2 YSYEKL, per germline. CDR3 length: 15 amino acids. V was pared by 1 base and J by 2 bases, with 8 bases between. CDR3 sequence (DNA): TGCGCCAGCAGCCAAGGGGAGGCGACTAATGAAAAACTGTTTTTT. Translated: CASSQGEATNEKLFF.

The chain has TRBV6-6 and TRBJ2-3; TRBD1 is a possible D gene (5 bases). Germline V gene lookup returns CDR1 MNHNY and CDR2 SVGAGI (reference sequence). The V and J ends lost 11 bases and 2 bases respectively, with 14 bases between them. CDR3 length equals 13 residues. The CDR3 is CAAGAAHTDTQYF. The DNA of the CDR3 is TGTGCCGCTGGGGCCGCACACACAGATACGCAGTATTTT.

The DNA for the CDR3 is TGCGCCAGCCGACAGGGGCCCACTAGCACAGATACGCAGTATTTT. Translating gives CASRQGPTSTDTQYF. This chain links TRBV5-1 with TRBJ2-3, with TRBD1 identical over 8 bases. Trimming removed 7 bases from V and 0 bases from J; junction bases left unmatched: 7. The CDR3 covers 15 residues. The germline V gene has CDR1 SGHRS and CDR2 YFSETQ.

The chain combines TRBV5-4 with TRBJ2-1; D not certain. V lost 4 bases, J lost 3 bases, and 20 bases lay in between. The CDR3 is 17 residues long. Germline V gene data show CDR1 as SGHNT and CDR2 as YYREEE (reference sequence). CDR3 nucleotides: TGTGCCAGCAGCACCGATGGCGGATCCCAAAACTACAATGAGCAGTTCTTC. Encoded protein: CASSTDGGSQNYNEQFF.

This chain uses TRBV7-9 with TRBJ1-1, with D hard to call. V lost 5 bases, J lost 1 base, and 5 bases lay in between. The germline V gene encodes CDR1 SEHNR and CDR2 FQNEAQ (reference sequence). This CDR3 has 12 amino acids. Here the CDR3 DNA reads TGTGCCAGCAGCGGCAAGAACACTGAAGCTTTCTTT. It yields the protein CASSGKNTEAFF.

This rearrangement joins TRBV7-2 to TRBJ2-3, with TRBD1 as a possible D gene (6 bases). V was clipped by 5 bases and J by 1 base, with 13 bases between them. The V gene's germline CDR1 is SGHTA and CDR2 FQGNSA. The CDR3 is 15 amino acids. CDR3 region: CASSRPRTGTDTQYF. The DNA for the CDR3 is TGTGCCAGCAGCAGGCCCCGGACAGGCACAGATACGCAGTATTTT.

This clone appeared a few times. J is TRBJ2-1 and V is TRBV11-3; TRBD1 agrees at 9 bases. CDR1 and CDR2 from the germline V gene are SGHNT and YENEEA. This CDR3 has 14 residues. The junction had 4 bases not matched to a gene; V was cut back by 3 bases and J by 7 bases. DNA of the CDR3: TGTGCCAGCAGCTTCGGACAGGGGACTAATGAGCAGTTCTTC. Protein: CASSFGQGTNEQFF.

J is TRBJ2-2 and V is TRBV9; 9 positions match TRBD1. Trimming took 4 bases from V and 5 from J; bases not matched to a gene: 3. Germline CDR1 reads SGDLS; CDR2 reads YYNGEE. This CDR3 region has 14 residues. Here the CDR3 DNA reads TGTGCCAGCAGCCGCGACAGGGGGACCGGGGAGCTGTTTTTT. As protein: CASSRDRGTGELFF.

Comments on this clone: Compared with germline, one end of the junction differs, possibly owing to a read error. The gene calls are TRBV25-1 and TRBJ1-2; D ambiguous. Germline assignment: CDR1 MGHDK and CDR2 SYGVNS. This CDR3 is built from 15 residues. The CDR3 loop is CATSPARGGIDGYTF. As DNA, the CDR3 is TGTGCCACCAGTCCTGCCCGAGGAGGAATTGATGGCTACACCTTC.

This clone was counted once. V is TRBV2 and J is TRBJ2-7; 9 positions agree with TRBD1. Trimming cost V 6 bases and J 6 bases; bases outside gene matches: 12. The CDR3 consists of 15 residues. The germline V gene has CDR1 SNHLY and CDR2 FYNNEI. The CDR3 region is CASSPEGQGLSEQYF. As DNA, the CDR3 is TGTGCCAGCAGCCCCGAGGGACAGGGTTTGAGCGAGCAGTACTTC.

The chain uses TRBV5-5 and TRBJ1-5; 7 positions match TRBD1. This CDR3 is 15 amino acids long. Trimming took 4 bases from V and 0 from J; bases not matched to a gene: 4. Germline values: CDR1 SGHKS, CDR2 YYEKEE (reference sequence). CDR3 DNA: TGTGCCAGCAGCCCGGGACAGTCTAGCAATCAGCCCCAGCATTTT. Amino acid sequence: CASSPGQSSNQPQHF.

This clone was seen a handful of times. J is TRBJ2-1 and V is TRBV7-6, with 9 bases fitting TRBD2. The CDR3 is made up of 16 amino acids. V dropped 4 bases and J dropped 2; count of bases not matched to a gene: 6. CDR1 and CDR2 from the germline V gene are SGHVS and FNYEAQ. CDR3 protein: CASSSTGLATYNEQFF. CDR3 DNA: TGTGCCAGCAGCTCAACGGGACTAGCAACCTACAATGAGCAGTTCTTC.

The chain recombines TRBV6-5 with TRBJ1-4; D may be TRBD1 (5 bases). The CDR3 consists of 15 residues. From germline, CDR1 is MNHEY and CDR2 SVGAGI. V was clipped by 6 bases and J by 3 bases, with 14 bases between them. The CDR3, as DNA: TGTGCCAGCAGCGTGACACAGGCTGCTAATGAAAAACTGTTTTTT. Translating gives CASSVTQAANEKLFF.

The genes are TRBV27 and TRBJ2-7, with 8 bases fitting TRBD1. V gave up 5 bases and J gave up 2 bases; unmatched junction bases: 8. The CDR3 runs 15 residues. CDR1 is MNHEY, CDR2 SMNVEV, per germline (reference sequence). CDR3 sequence: CASSTRRTGPYEQYF. CDR3 nucleotide sequence: TGTGCCAGCAGTACACGCCGGACAGGGCCCTACGAGCAGTACTTC.

The rearrangement links TRBV6-5 to TRBJ1-2; possible D gene TRBD1, 5 bases. The length of the CDR3 is 14 residues. CDR1 and CDR2 from the germline V gene are MNHEY and SVGAGI. V lost 6 bases to trimming and J lost 0 bases, with 11 bases between them. CDR3 protein: CASSVTASNYGYTF. The CDR3 DNA reads as TGTGCCAGCAGCGTGACAGCTTCTAACTATGGCTACACCTTC.

The chain recombines TRBV29-1 with TRBJ1-1; perhaps TRBD1 as D (5 bases). With 7 bases removed from V and 4 bases from J, the gap between germline ends came to 19 bases. This CDR3 is built from 14 residues. Germline CDR1 SQVTM, CDR2 ANQGSEA. The CDR3 DNA reads TGCAGCGCCTCCTTCGGGGGAGGGACCACTGAAGCTTTCTTT. This translates into CSASFGGGTTEAFF.

This chain joins TRBV5-1 and TRBJ2-7, with D maybe TRBD1 (6 bases). This CDR3 region has 14 residues. Trimming pared 2 bases from V and 3 bases from J, leaving 12 bases between. Germline CDR1 and CDR2: SGHRS and YFSETQ. Here the CDR3 reads CASSFDRPIYEQYF. The CDR3 nucleotides are TGCGCCAGCAGCTTCGACAGGCCGATCTACGAGCAGTACTTC.

This chain joins TRBV28 and TRBJ1-1; 8 positions agree with TRBD1. V lost 6 bases, J lost 0 bases, and 9 bases stayed unmatched. Per germline, CDR1 MDHEN and CDR2 SYDVKM. The CDR3 is made up of 16 amino acids. The CDR3 DNA is TGTGCCAGCAGACCCCAGGGGGCGGTTTTGAACACTGAAGCTTTCTTT. Protein product: CASRPQGAVLNTEAFF.

The rearrangement uses TRBV9 and TRBJ2-7, with a weak D call TRBD1 (6 bases). Trimming shortened V by 3 bases and J by 6 bases, and 16 bases separated the two germline ends. The germline V gene encodes CDR1 SGDLS and CDR2 YYNGEE. This CDR3 region has 14 residues. CDR3 region: CASSDYNRAGEQYF. CDR3 nucleotides: TGTGCCAGCAGCGACTACAACAGGGCAGGCGAGCAGTACTTC. Full variable domain (missing parts from reference TRBV9 and TRBJ2-7): DSGVTQTPKHLITATGQRVTLRCSPRSGDLSVYWYQQSLDQGLQFLIQYYNGEERAKGNILERFSAQQFPDLHSELNLSSLELGDSALYFCASSDYNRAGEQYFGPGTRLTVT.

This clone was counted only a few times. The genes are TRBV7-9 and TRBJ1-4; D gene ambiguous. Germline V CDR1 and CDR2: SEHNR, FQNEAQ (reference sequence). Trimming shortened V by 2 bases and J by 8 bases, and 6 bases separated the two germline ends. This CDR3 is 12 amino acids long. CDR3 coding DNA: TGTGCCAGCAGCTTATCCCAAGAAAAACTGTTTTTT. This codes for CASSLSQEKLFF.

The chain employs TRBV28 and TRBJ2-7, with no clear D. Germline V lookup: CDR1 MDHEN, CDR2 SYDVKM. V lost 3 bases to trimming and J lost 2 bases, with 11 bases between them. This CDR3 spans 14 amino acids. The CDR3 nucleotides are TGTGCCAGCAGTTTCAGCCAGAGGACCTACGAGCAGTACTTC. It yields the protein CASSFSQRTYEQYF.

This chain uses TRBV27 with TRBJ2-7, with 10 bases matching TRBD1. This CDR3 region has 14 residues. Germline V lookup: CDR1 MNHEY, CDR2 SMNVEV (reference sequence). Trimming removed 6 bases from V and 7 bases from J; junction bases left unmatched: 9. The CDR3 protein is CASSRDRGRKEQYF. The CDR3 DNA sequence: TGTGCCAGCAGCCGGGACAGGGGACGGAAAGAGCAGTACTTC.

V is TRBV5-1 and J is TRBJ1-3; TRBD1 agrees at 10 bases. The CDR3 is 15 amino acids. With 6 bases clipped from V and 4 bases from J, the junction kept 7 bases outside the gene matches. Germline CDR1 and CDR2: SGHRS and YFSETQ. The CDR3, as DNA: TGCGCCAGCAAGGAGACAGGGGGCCTCGGAAACACCATATATTTT. Its protein is CASKETGGLGNTIYF.

The rearrangement joins TRBV6-4 to TRBJ2-1; the match to TRBD2 covers 11 bases. CDR3 length equals 15 residues. CDR1 and CDR2 (germline): MRHNA, SNTAGT. V gave up 3 bases and J gave up 7 bases; unmatched junction bases: 5. The CDR3 sequence: CASSELAGVGNEQFF. CDR3 nucleotides: TGTGCCAGCAGTGAACTAGCGGGAGTCGGAAATGAGCAGTTCTTC.

CDR3 coding DNA: TGTGCCTGGAGTACGGGGGAGACCGGGGAGCTGTTTTTT. Amino acids: CAWSTGETGELFF. The chain recombines TRBV30 with TRBJ2-2; D is possibly TRBD2 (6 bases). Per germline, CDR1 GTSNPN and CDR2 SVGIG (reference sequence). The V gene lost 2 bases and the J gene lost 5 bases, with 9 bases spanning the gap. The CDR3 is 13 residues long.

The chain links TRBV14 to TRBJ2-7; D is perhaps TRBD1 (5 bases). This CDR3 is 13 amino acids long. Looked up from germline, CDR1 is SGHDN and CDR2 is FVKESK. V was cut by 1 base and J by 3 bases, with 7 bases left in between. CDR3 in DNA: TGTGCCAGCAGCCAAGGGACAAACTACGAGCAGTACTTC. Translated, it gives CASSQGTNYEQYF.

This clone was detected only a few times. V and J are TRBV7-2 and TRBJ2-5, with D perhaps matching TRBD1 (5 bases). From germline, CDR1 is SGHTA and CDR2 FQGNSA. Trimming shortened V by 1 base and J by 2 bases, and 17 bases separated the two germline ends. The CDR3 consists of 17 residues. Here the CDR3 DNA reads TGTGCCAGCAGCTTAGGGGGCGGCGGCTCCGGGCAAGAGACCCAGTACTTC. Residues: CASSLGGGGSGQETQYF.